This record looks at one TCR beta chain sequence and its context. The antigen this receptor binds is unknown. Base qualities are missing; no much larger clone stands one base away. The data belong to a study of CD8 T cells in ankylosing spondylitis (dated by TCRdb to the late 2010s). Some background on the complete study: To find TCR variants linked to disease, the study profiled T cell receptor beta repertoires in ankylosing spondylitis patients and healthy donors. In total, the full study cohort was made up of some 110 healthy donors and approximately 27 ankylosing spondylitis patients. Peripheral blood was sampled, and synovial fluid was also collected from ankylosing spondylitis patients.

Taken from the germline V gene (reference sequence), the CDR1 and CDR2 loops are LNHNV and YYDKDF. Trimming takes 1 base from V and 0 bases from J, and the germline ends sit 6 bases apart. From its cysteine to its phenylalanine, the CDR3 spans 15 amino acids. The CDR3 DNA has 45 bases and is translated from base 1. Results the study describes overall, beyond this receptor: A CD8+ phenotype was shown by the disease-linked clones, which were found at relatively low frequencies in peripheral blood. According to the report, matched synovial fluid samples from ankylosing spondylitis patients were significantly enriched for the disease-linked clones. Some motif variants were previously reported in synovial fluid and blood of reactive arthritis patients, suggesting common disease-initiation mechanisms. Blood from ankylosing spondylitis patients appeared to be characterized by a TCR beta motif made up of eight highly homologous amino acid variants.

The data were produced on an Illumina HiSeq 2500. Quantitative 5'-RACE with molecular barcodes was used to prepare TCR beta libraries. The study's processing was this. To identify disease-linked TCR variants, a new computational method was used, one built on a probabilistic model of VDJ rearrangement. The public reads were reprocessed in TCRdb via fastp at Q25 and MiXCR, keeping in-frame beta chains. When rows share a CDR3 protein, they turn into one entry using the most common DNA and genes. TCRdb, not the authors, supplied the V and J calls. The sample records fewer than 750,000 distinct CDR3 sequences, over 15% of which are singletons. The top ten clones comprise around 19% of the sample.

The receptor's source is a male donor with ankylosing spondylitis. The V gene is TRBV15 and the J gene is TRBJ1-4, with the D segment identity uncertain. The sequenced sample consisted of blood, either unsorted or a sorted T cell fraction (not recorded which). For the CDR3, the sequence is CATSRVIATNEKLFF. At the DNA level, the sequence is TGTGCCACCAGCAGAGTTATAGCAACTAATGAAAAACTGTTTTTT.